This T cell receptor beta chain comes out of a study of blood T cell repertoires in COVID-19. Study information: PBMCs, B-cell-depleted T cells, or T cells were the source of the cDNA or gDNA that made up the material.

Individuals aged roughly 18 to 95 years were recruited from some 26 US areas. Method: immunoSEQ multiplex PCR; TCRdb's copy keeps in-frame clones and lacks some. Altogether 400,000 to 500,000 clones are present, nearly 90% being singletons, with the ten largest covering 1.4%. What was sequenced was PBMCs or T cells enriched from blood (not recorded which). The sequence derives from a woman aged 18-29 years who had been exposed to COVID-19.

The CDR3 reads CASSEGAGNTIYF. The CDR3 DNA is TGTGCCAGCAGCGAAGGGGCTGGAAACACCATATATTTT. The chain joins TRBV9 to TRBJ1-3, with D maybe TRBD1 (5 bases). The CDR3 is 13 residues long. Per the germline V gene, CDR1 is SGDLS and CDR2 is YYNGEE. V lost 3 bases, J lost 2 bases, and 6 bases lay in between.